This is a list of T cell receptor beta chains from one sample in a study of CD8+CD57+ T cells in acquired aplastic anemia. TCRdb used MiXCR to reprocess the reads, holding one entry per CDR3 protein. The sample yields under 200,000 distinct CDR3 sequences, approximately 48% seen once. Sequences were obtained from sorted CD4+, CD8+, or CD8+CD57+ T cells (not recorded which) from PBMCs. These receptors all come from a human donor with aplastic anemia. The CDR3 runs from the conserved cysteine through the conserved F or W. Fields, in order: V gene, D gene, clone size, J gene, CDR3 protein, CDR3 DNA. The D gene is left open where the match is weak. Size tells how often a clone was seen (once, few, many) or the class of an expanded clone, and some rows leave it out.

v_call: TRBV10-3
d_call: -
clone_size: -
j_call: TRBJ2-7
cdr3_aa: CAISQGESYEQYF
cdr3_nt: TGTGCCATCAGCCAGGGTGAATCCTACGAGCAGTACTTC

v_call: TRBV2
d_call: TRBD1
clone_size: once
j_call: TRBJ1-3
cdr3_aa: CASRGTGDRNTIYF
cdr3_nt: TGTGCCAGCAGGGGGACAGGAGATAGAAACACCATATATTTT

v_call: TRBV5-1
d_call: -
clone_size: many
j_call: TRBJ1-2
cdr3_aa: CASSWGTENYGYTF
cdr3_nt: TGCGCCAGCAGCTGGGGAACAGAGAACTATGGCTACACCTTC

v_call: TRBV10-3
d_call: TRBD2
clone_size: few
j_call: TRBJ2-1
cdr3_aa: CAISPGLAHYNEQFF
cdr3_nt: TGTGCCATCAGCCCGGGACTAGCCCATTACAATGAGCAGTTCTTC

v_call: TRBV7-2
d_call: -
clone_size: many
j_call: TRBJ2-3
cdr3_aa: CASSLTSDTQYF
cdr3_nt: TGTGCCAGCAGCTTAACGTCAGATACGCAGTATTTT

v_call: TRBV24-1
d_call: -
clone_size: -
j_call: TRBJ2-3
cdr3_aa: CATSDFGGSTDTQYF
cdr3_nt: TGTGCCACCAGTGATTTCGGCGGCAGTACAGATACGCAGTATTTT

v_call: TRBV27
d_call: -
clone_size: many
j_call: TRBJ1-5
cdr3_aa: CASRVGVNGQPQHF
cdr3_nt: TGTGCCAGCAGGGTGGGGGTGAACGGTCAGCCCCAGCATTTT

v_call: TRBV27
d_call: -
clone_size: few
j_call: TRBJ1-1
cdr3_aa: CASSLTGMWAFF
cdr3_nt: TGTGCCAGCAGTTTAACGGGGATGTGGGCTTTCTTT

v_call: TRBV2
d_call: TRBD2
clone_size: many
j_call: TRBJ2-3
cdr3_aa: CASSDWVKGGETQYF
cdr3_nt: TGTGCCAGCAGTGATTGGGTGAAGGGAGGGGAAACGCAGTATTTT

v_call: TRBV5-1
d_call: TRBD2
clone_size: many
j_call: TRBJ2-1
cdr3_aa: CASSLSGTSSYNEQFF
cdr3_nt: TGCGCCAGCAGCTTGAGTGGGACTAGCTCCTACAATGAGCAGTTCTTC

v_call: TRBV19
d_call: -
clone_size: -
j_call: TRBJ1-3
cdr3_aa: CASSVSDGNTIYF
cdr3_nt: TGTGCCAGTAGTGTCAGTGACGGAAACACCATATATTTT